This is a list of T cell receptor beta chains from one sample in a study of identical twins. TCRdb processed the 5' RACE reads anew with MiXCR; each CDR3 protein has one entry. Of around 240,000 distinct CDR3 sequences in the sample, approximately 7% were seen once. These same data were also listed under a study on yellow fever vaccine responses in identical twins.

Sequencing was performed on memory (CD45RO+) T cells sorted from blood. Receptors were obtained from a woman in her late teens or twenties in good health. CDR3s include the opening cysteine and the closing phenylalanine or tryptophan. The D gene is left open where the match is weak. Clone size is given for some rows only: seen once, a few or many times, or a class if the clone is expanded.

abundance: .; d_gene: TRBD1; v_gene: TRBV3-1; j_gene: TRBJ1-6; CDR3nt: TGTGCCAGCAGCCGCACTACGGGACAGGGGAATTCACCCCTCCACTTT; CDR3aa: CASSRTTGQGNSPLHF
abundance: many; d_gene: TRBD1; v_gene: TRBV12-3/TRBV12-4; j_gene: TRBJ1-5; CDR3nt: TGTGCCAGCAGCACTACAGGGGGCATTTATGAGCCCCAGCATTTT; CDR3aa: CASSTTGGIYEPQHF
abundance: .; d_gene: TRBD1; v_gene: TRBV2; j_gene: TRBJ2-5; CDR3nt: TGTGCCAGCCAAACAGGGGGCCGAGCGGAGACCCAGTACTTC; CDR3aa: CASQTGGRAETQYF
abundance: many; d_gene: .; v_gene: TRBV27; j_gene: TRBJ2-2; CDR3nt: TGTGCCAGCAGTTTATACGTTCAAGGGTTGGACGGGGAGCTGTTTTTT; CDR3aa: CASSLYVQGLDGELFF
abundance: many; d_gene: .; v_gene: TRBV12-3/TRBV12-4; j_gene: TRBJ1-3; CDR3nt: TGTGCCAGCAGCCGGGCCCGCAACACCATATATTTT; CDR3aa: CASSRARNTIYF
abundance: many; d_gene: .; v_gene: TRBV11-1; j_gene: TRBJ1-1; CDR3nt: TGTGCCAGCAGCTTAGCGTATGGGGTTGGACAGATGAACACTGAAGCTTTCTTT; CDR3aa: CASSLAYGVGQMNTEAFF
abundance: many; d_gene: TRBD1; v_gene: TRBV20-1; j_gene: TRBJ1-1; CDR3nt: TGCAGTGCTAGAGGGGGGGCAGGGGGTTTGAACACTGAAGCTTTCTTT; CDR3aa: CSARGGAGGLNTEAFF
abundance: many; d_gene: TRBD2; v_gene: TRBV6-4; j_gene: TRBJ2-1; CDR3nt: TGTGCCAGCAGTGACGAGTCCCAAGCGGGAGGGCCCGATGAGCAGTTCTTC; CDR3aa: CASSDESQAGGPDEQFF
abundance: few; d_gene: .; v_gene: TRBV20-1; j_gene: TRBJ2-5; CDR3nt: TGCAGTGCTAGGGGCGTTAGGGTGGTCGAGACCCAGTACTTC; CDR3aa: CSARGVRVVETQYF
abundance: many; d_gene: .; v_gene: TRBV5-1; j_gene: TRBJ2-3; CDR3nt: TGCGCCAGCAGCCCCTCGGGTCACACAGATACGCAGTATTTT; CDR3aa: CASSPSGHTDTQYF
abundance: .; d_gene: .; v_gene: TRBV3-1; j_gene: TRBJ2-5; CDR3nt: TGTGCCAGCGAAGGCGTCCAAGAGACCCAGTACTTC; CDR3aa: CASEGVQETQYF
abundance: few; d_gene: TRBD1; v_gene: TRBV5-1; j_gene: TRBJ2-7; CDR3nt: TGCGCCAGCAGCTTGGGGGGCGGACAGGGGGGGTCCTACGAGCAGTACTTC; CDR3aa: CASSLGGGQGGSYEQYF
abundance: few; d_gene: TRBD2; v_gene: TRBV3-1; j_gene: TRBJ2-1; CDR3nt: TGTGCCAGCAGCCAAGAGAGGACTAGCGGGAGCCGCAATGAGCAGTTCTTC; CDR3aa: CASSQERTSGSRNEQFF
abundance: many; d_gene: .; v_gene: TRBV12-3/TRBV12-4; j_gene: TRBJ1-1; CDR3nt: TGTGCCAGCGGGAGGTTGAACACTGAAGCTTTCTTT; CDR3aa: CASGRLNTEAFF
abundance: many; d_gene: .; v_gene: TRBV5-1; j_gene: TRBJ2-1; CDR3nt: TGCGCCAGCAGCTTGGGGAGTCCTGAGCAGTTCTTC; CDR3aa: CASSLGSPEQFF
abundance: few; d_gene: TRBD2; v_gene: TRBV25-1; j_gene: TRBJ2-3; CDR3nt: TGTGCCAGCAGTGAACGACTAGCGCACAGCACAGATACGCAGTATTTT; CDR3aa: CASSERLAHSTDTQYF
abundance: .; d_gene: .; v_gene: TRBV20-1; j_gene: TRBJ2-3; CDR3nt: TGCAGTGCTAGAGGTGGGGGGCCTACCGATACGCAGTATTTT; CDR3aa: CSARGGGPTDTQYF
abundance: many; d_gene: .; v_gene: TRBV5-1; j_gene: TRBJ1-1; CDR3nt: TGCGCCAGCAGCTTCCGGGGGCGGGCTGAAGCTTTCTTT; CDR3aa: CASSFRGRAEAFF
abundance: many; d_gene: .; v_gene: TRBV28; j_gene: TRBJ2-2; CDR3nt: TGTGCCAGCAGTTTGAGTCAGGTGGTCGGGGACACCGGGGAGCTGTTTTTT; CDR3aa: CASSLSQVVGDTGELFF
abundance: .; d_gene: TRBD2; v_gene: TRBV7-8; j_gene: TRBJ2-2; CDR3nt: TGTGCCAGCAGCTACCAGCGGGAGTTCGGGGAGCTGTTTTTT; CDR3aa: CASSYQREFGELFF
abundance: few; d_gene: .; v_gene: TRBV12-3/TRBV12-4; j_gene: TRBJ1-1; CDR3nt: TGTGCCAGCACCATGGCCTCGGGCCGATTGTCTGAAGCTTTCTTT; CDR3aa: CASTMASGRLSEAFF
abundance: .; d_gene: .; v_gene: TRBV2; j_gene: TRBJ2-2; CDR3nt: TGTGCCAGCAGTGAACACTCAGGGGAGCTGTTTTTT; CDR3aa: CASSEHSGELFF
abundance: few; d_gene: TRBD1; v_gene: TRBV12-3/TRBV12-4; j_gene: TRBJ2-6; CDR3nt: TGTGCCAGCAAATATGGGACAGGGGGCGCTGGGGCCAACGTCCTGACTTTC; CDR3aa: CASKYGTGGAGANVLTF
abundance: few; d_gene: .; v_gene: TRBV20-1; j_gene: TRBJ1-5; CDR3nt: TGCAGTGCGGCACGATGGGACATGGATCAGCCCCAGCATTTT; CDR3aa: CSAARWDMDQPQHF
abundance: few; d_gene: .; v_gene: TRBV27; j_gene: TRBJ2-1; CDR3nt: TGTGCCAGCAGCAATTACCCGGGAAGAAGTCACAATGAGCAGTTCTTC; CDR3aa: CASSNYPGRSHNEQFF